A selection of T cell receptor beta chains follows, all from one sample in a study of T-cell reconstitution after alpha-beta-depleted transplantation in children. TCRdb called the PCR reads again in MiXCR, with one record for every CDR3 protein. This sample yields more than 450,000 distinct CDR3 sequences, of which 15% to 20% are seen a single time; 2.5% to 4% belongs to the top ten. This specimen consisted of PBMCs from the stem cell graft donor, obtained from the stem cell graft. The receptor set was obtained from a human donor who donated a stem cell graft to a child with acute lymphoblastic leukemia. Both conserved end residues are part of each CDR3. A D gene is named only where the DNA matches it firmly. A row's size may be missing; if present it is once, few, many or a size class.

j_call,clone_size,d_call,v_call,cdr3_aa,cdr3_nt
TRBJ1-2,few,-,TRBV30,CAWKAGFPYGYTF,TGTGCCTGGAAGGCAGGGTTTCCCTATGGCTACACCTTC
TRBJ2-7,few,TRBD1,TRBV5-1,CASSGGTGYEQYF,TGCGCCAGCAGCGGGGGGACAGGGTACGAGCAGTACTTC
TRBJ1-1,many,-,TRBV10-3,CAISESWGLTEAFF,TGTGCCATCAGTGAGTCTTGGGGGCTGACTGAAGCTTTCTTT
TRBJ2-7,-,TRBD2,TRBV7-2,CASSLKSGSHEQYF,TGTGCCAGCAGCTTAAAAAGCGGGAGTCACGAGCAGTACTTC
TRBJ2-6,-,-,TRBV12-3/TRBV12-4,CASSTGPGANVLTF,TGTGCCAGCAGTACAGGGCCTGGGGCCAACGTCCTGACTTTC
TRBJ2-2,-,-,TRBV12-3/TRBV12-4,CASNLGGTGELFF,TGTGCCAGCAACCTGGGGGGCACCGGGGAGCTGTTTTTT
TRBJ2-1,few,TRBD1,TRBV27,CASTLTGGNEQFF,TGTGCCAGCACCCTGACAGGGGGCAATGAGCAGTTCTTC
TRBJ2-3,-,TRBD2,TRBV5-1,CASSTGTSGRARDTQYF,TGCGCCAGCAGCACCGGGACTAGCGGGAGGGCCAGGGATACGCAGTATTTT
TRBJ1-2,-,-,TRBV12-3/TRBV12-4,CASSWSGEGYTF,TGTGCCAGCAGTTGGTCAGGGGAGGGCTACACCTTC
TRBJ2-7,-,TRBD1,TRBV15,CATSGEGTGAREQYF,TGTGCCACCAGCGGAGAGGGTACAGGGGCTAGGGAGCAGTACTTC
TRBJ1-5,few,-,TRBV20-1,CSARDANQPQHF,TGCAGTGCTAGAGACGCCAATCAGCCCCAGCATTTT
TRBJ2-3,-,TRBD2,TRBV4-1,CASSLGGGSSDTQYF,TGCGCCAGCAGCCTGGGCGGCGGGAGTTCAGATACGCAGTATTTT
TRBJ2-1,few,-,TRBV7-3,CASSYGTRVNEQFF,TGTGCCAGCAGCTACGGGACGAGGGTCAATGAGCAGTTCTTC
TRBJ2-2,-,-,TRBV5-1,CASRDSAGELFF,TGCGCCAGCAGGGACTCGGCCGGGGAGCTGTTTTTT
TRBJ2-6,few,-,TRBV20-1,CSARVLGDHFPSGANVLTF,TGCAGTGCTAGAGTTCTGGGGGACCATTTCCCCTCTGGGGCCAACGTCCTGACTTTC
TRBJ2-5,-,-,TRBV11-2,CASSLDRDSLGSQETQYF,TGTGCCAGCAGCTTAGATCGCGACTCTCTGGGGTCTCAAGAGACCCAGTACTTC
TRBJ2-2,few,-,TRBV27,CASSFQVAGELFF,TGTGCCAGCAGTTTCCAGGTGGCCGGGGAGCTGTTTTTT
TRBJ2-3,few,-,TRBV9,CASSLGLGLSTDTQYF,TGTGCCAGCAGCCTTGGACTGGGGCTTAGCACAGATACGCAGTATTTT
TRBJ2-6,-,TRBD1,TRBV18,CASSPDRAGANVLTF,TGTGCCAGCTCACCGGACAGGGCTGGGGCCAACGTCCTGACTTTC
TRBJ1-2,-,-,TRBV4-2,CASSPGGRLPRGYTF,TGTGCCAGCAGCCCCGGGGGACGCCTACCACGGGGCTACACCTTC
TRBJ2-1,-,-,TRBV29-1,CSVSIGEQFF,TGCAGCGTTTCCATTGGTGAGCAGTTCTTC
TRBJ2-5,few,-,TRBV7-2,CASQLRSGPSSGETQYF,TGTGCCAGCCAATTAAGGTCGGGTCCTTCCTCTGGCGAGACCCAGTACTTC
TRBJ2-7,few,-,TRBV12-3/TRBV12-4,CASSPSIGGSKQYF,TGTGCCAGCAGTCCCTCTATCGGGGGATCCAAGCAGTACTTC
TRBJ2-4,-,-,TRBV6-5,CASSYSGELENIQYF,TGTGCCAGCAGTTACTCGGGGGAGCTAGAAAACATTCAGTACTTC
TRBJ2-2,few,-,TRBV29-1,CSVLRTGVNTGELFF,TGCAGCGTCCTACGGACGGGGGTGAACACCGGGGAGCTGTTTTTT
TRBJ1-5,many,-,TRBV12-3/TRBV12-4,CASSLGVGYSNQPQHF,TGTGCCAGCAGTTTAGGGGTGGGGTATAGCAATCAGCCCCAGCATTTT
TRBJ1-4,-,-,TRBV3-1,CASSQGSSQKNEKLFF,TGTGCCAGCAGCCAAGGCAGTTCCCAGAAAAATGAAAAACTGTTTTTT
TRBJ2-1,-,TRBD2,TRBV7-1,CASSSTSGRAGGQFF,TGTGCCAGCAGCTCGACTAGCGGGAGGGCCGGGGGGCAGTTCTTC
TRBJ2-7,many,-,TRBV4-1,CASSLPGEGIYEQYF,TGCGCCAGCAGCTTACCAGGGGAGGGGATCTACGAGCAGTACTTC
TRBJ1-1,-,-,TRBV18,CASSPPLPGGYEAFF,TGTGCCAGCTCACCACCCCTCCCCGGGGGCTATGAAGCTTTCTTT
TRBJ1-1,few,-,TRBV12-3/TRBV12-4,CATWDGSNTEAFF,TGTGCCACCTGGGACGGGTCGAACACTGAAGCTTTCTTT
TRBJ1-4,-,-,TRBV20-1,CSARDPFGFNEKLFF,TGCAGTGCTAGAGATCCATTTGGCTTTAATGAAAAACTGTTTTTT
TRBJ2-7,-,-,TRBV20-1,CSARVQVDHEQYF,TGCAGTGCTAGGGTCCAAGTGGACCACGAGCAGTACTTC
TRBJ2-7,few,TRBD2,TRBV5-1,CASSSSGSLGSYEQYF,TGCGCCAGCAGCTCTAGCGGGAGTTTGGGATCCTACGAGCAGTACTTC
TRBJ2-6,-,-,TRBV25-1,CASSQWGLSGANVLTF,TGTGCCAGCAGTCAATGGGGCCTCTCTGGGGCCAACGTCCTGACTTTC
TRBJ2-7,few,TRBD2,TRBV20-1,CSAPSSGDYEQYF,TGCAGTGCTCCCTCGAGCGGGGACTACGAGCAGTACTTC
TRBJ2-7,few,-,TRBV20-1,CSAGAAYEQYF,TGCAGTGCTGGGGCGGCTTACGAGCAGTACTTC
TRBJ2-3,-,-,TRBV18,CASSPSQDNTDTQYF,TGTGCCAGCTCACCAAGCCAGGACAACACAGATACGCAGTATTTT
TRBJ2-1,few,TRBD1,TRBV12-3/TRBV12-4,CASSYGTGFYNEQFF,TGTGCCAGCAGTTACGGGACAGGGTTTTACAATGAGCAGTTCTTC
TRBJ2-3,few,-,TRBV6-1,CATSTDTQYF,TGTGCCACCTCTACAGATACGCAGTATTTT
TRBJ1-1,few,-,TRBV7-3,CASSQQAQDTEAFF,TGTGCCAGCAGCCAACAGGCACAGGACACTGAAGCTTTCTTT
TRBJ1-3,few,-,TRBV15,CATSRGGESGNTIYF,TGTGCCACCAGCAGAGGAGGGGAGTCGGGAAACACCATATATTTT
TRBJ1-5,-,-,TRBV12-3/TRBV12-4,CASSFGGSYQPQHF,TGTGCCAGCAGCTTCGGCGGGAGCTATCAGCCCCAGCATTTT
TRBJ2-3,-,TRBD2,TRBV12-3/TRBV12-4,CASSPTSEAGKSTDTQYF,TGTGCCAGCAGTCCAACTAGCGAGGCGGGTAAATCCACAGATACGCAGTATTTT
TRBJ2-1,-,TRBD2,TRBV20-1,CSARRLAGDPDNEQFF,TGCAGTGCTAGACGACTAGCGGGAGATCCGGACAATGAGCAGTTCTTC
TRBJ2-2,-,-,TRBV7-2,CASSPYLAEELFF,TGTGCCAGCAGCCCATATTTAGCCGAGGAGCTGTTTTTT
TRBJ2-3,-,-,TRBV20-1,CSAWGSRGTDTQYF,TGCAGTGCTTGGGGGAGCCGGGGCACAGATACGCAGTATTTT
TRBJ1-2,few,-,TRBV12-3/TRBV12-4,CASSLGRQRGYTF,TGTGCCAGCAGTCTCGGACGCCAAAGGGGCTACACCTTC
TRBJ2-7,few,-,TRBV5-1,CASSLEVAERQYF,TGCGCCAGCAGCTTGGAAGTGGCAGAGAGACAGTACTTC
TRBJ2-1,few,TRBD2,TRBV29-1,CSAKGLAGGLHYNEQFF,TGCAGCGCCAAAGGACTAGCGGGAGGACTACACTACAATGAGCAGTTCTTC
TRBJ1-5,few,-,TRBV4-1,CASSQNRDQPQHF,TGCGCCAGCAGCCAAAACAGGGACCAGCCCCAGCATTTT
TRBJ1-2,-,-,TRBV5-1,CASSAWSGTYGYTF,TGCGCCAGCAGCGCATGGTCAGGGACATATGGCTACACCTTC
TRBJ1-5,-,-,TRBV6-1,CASSERGYSNQPQHF,TGTGCCAGCAGTGAAAGGGGGTATAGCAATCAGCCCCAGCATTTT
TRBJ2-2,-,-,TRBV5-1,CASSHRDPHTGELFF,TGCGCCAGCAGCCACCGGGACCCGCACACCGGGGAGCTGTTTTTT
TRBJ2-7,once,TRBD1,TRBV6-5,CASSYSKDRGYEQHF,TGTGCCAGCAGTTACTCGAAGGACAGGGGGTACGAGCAGCACTTC
TRBJ2-7,-,-,TRBV6-1,CAGRGSGAYEQYF,TGTGCCGGGAGGGGGAGCGGAGCCTACGAGCAGTACTTC
TRBJ1-4,-,TRBD1,TRBV29-1,CSVGPGTGEATTNEKLFF,TGCAGCGTTGGGCCCGGGACAGGGGAGGCTACAACTAATGAAAAACTGTTTTTT
TRBJ1-2,-,TRBD1,TRBV18,CASSPRGQANYGYTF,TGTGCCAGCTCACCACGGGGACAGGCTAACTATGGCTACACCTTC
TRBJ1-2,-,-,TRBV27,CASSFGTVNYGYTF,TGTGCCAGCAGTTTTGGGACGGTTAACTATGGCTACACCTTC
TRBJ2-7,-,TRBD1,TRBV5-1,CASSRDSISYEQYF,TGCGCCAGCAGCCGGGACAGCATCTCCTACGAGCAGTACTTC